This T cell receptor (beta chain) derives from a study of T-cell reconstitution after alpha-beta-depleted transplantation in children. Unique molecular identifiers were incorporated during preparation of the TCRbeta library. TCRdb recomputed calls from the PCR reads with MiXCR, one row per CDR3 protein. In the table there are roughly 500,000 distinct CDR3 sequences, around 19% of which are singletons. Germline V lookup: CDR1 SQVTM, CDR2 ANQGSEA. CDR3 length: 15 residues. Trimming removed 7 bases from V and 5 bases from J; junction bases left unmatched: 10. The sequencing here drew on PBMCs from the stem cell graft donor, taken from the stem cell graft. The TCR was taken from a human donor who donated a stem cell graft to a child with acute lymphoblastic leukemia. The V and J genes are TRBV29-1 and TRBJ2-7; 14 bases fit TRBD2. Written as DNA, the CDR3 is TGCAGCGCCCGGACTAGCGGGAGGCCCACCGACGAGCAGTACTTC. Translation: CSARTSGRPTDEQYF.